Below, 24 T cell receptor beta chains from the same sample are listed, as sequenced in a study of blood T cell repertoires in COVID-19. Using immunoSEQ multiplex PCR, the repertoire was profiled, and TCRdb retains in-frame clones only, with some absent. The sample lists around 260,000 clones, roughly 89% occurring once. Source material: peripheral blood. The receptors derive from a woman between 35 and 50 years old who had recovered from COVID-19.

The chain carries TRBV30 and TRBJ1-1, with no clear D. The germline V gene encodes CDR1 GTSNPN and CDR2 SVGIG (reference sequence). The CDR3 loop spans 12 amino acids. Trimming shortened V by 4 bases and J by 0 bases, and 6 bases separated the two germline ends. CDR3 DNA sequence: TGTGCCTGGAACAGACTGAACACTGAAGCTTTCTTT. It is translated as CAWNRLNTEAFF.

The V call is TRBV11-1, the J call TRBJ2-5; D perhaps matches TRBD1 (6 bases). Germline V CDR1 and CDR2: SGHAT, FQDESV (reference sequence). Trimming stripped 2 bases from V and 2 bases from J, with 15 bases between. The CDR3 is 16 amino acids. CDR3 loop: CASSLTLLTGQETQYF. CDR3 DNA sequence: TGTGCCAGCAGCTTAACCCTATTGACAGGTCAAGAGACCCAGTACTTC.

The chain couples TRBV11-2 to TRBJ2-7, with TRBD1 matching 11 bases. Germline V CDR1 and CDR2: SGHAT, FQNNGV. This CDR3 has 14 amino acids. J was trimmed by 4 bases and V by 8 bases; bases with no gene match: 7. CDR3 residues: CASGWTGGMYEQYF. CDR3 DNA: TGTGCCAGCGGATGGACAGGGGGCATGTACGAGCAGTACTTC.

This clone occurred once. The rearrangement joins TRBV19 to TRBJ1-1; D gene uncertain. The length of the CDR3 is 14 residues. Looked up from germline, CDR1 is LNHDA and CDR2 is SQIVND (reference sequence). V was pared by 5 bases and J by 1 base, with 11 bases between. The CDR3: CASSGRFGNTEAFF. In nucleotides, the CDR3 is TGTGCCAGTAGTGGGAGGTTCGGGAACACTGAAGCTTTCTTT.

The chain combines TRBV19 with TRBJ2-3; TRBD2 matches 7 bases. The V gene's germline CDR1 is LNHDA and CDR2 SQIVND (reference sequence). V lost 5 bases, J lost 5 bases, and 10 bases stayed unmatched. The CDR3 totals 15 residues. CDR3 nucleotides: TGTGCCAGTAGTTGGGGGGAGGGCCTCGGAGATACGCAGTATTTT. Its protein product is CASSWGEGLGDTQYF.

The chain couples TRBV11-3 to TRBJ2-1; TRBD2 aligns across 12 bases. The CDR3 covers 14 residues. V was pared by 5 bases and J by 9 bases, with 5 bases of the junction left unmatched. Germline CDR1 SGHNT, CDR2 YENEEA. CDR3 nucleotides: TGTGCCAGCAGCCCTAGCGGGAGGGCGAGTGAGCAGTTCTTC. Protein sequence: CASSPSGRASEQFF.

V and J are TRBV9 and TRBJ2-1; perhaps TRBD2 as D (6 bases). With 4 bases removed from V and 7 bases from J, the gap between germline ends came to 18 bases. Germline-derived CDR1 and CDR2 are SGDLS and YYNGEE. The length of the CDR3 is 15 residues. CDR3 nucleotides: TGTGCCAGCAGCTATACTAACGGGAGAGGGAATGAGCAGTTCTTC. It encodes CASSYTNGRGNEQFF.

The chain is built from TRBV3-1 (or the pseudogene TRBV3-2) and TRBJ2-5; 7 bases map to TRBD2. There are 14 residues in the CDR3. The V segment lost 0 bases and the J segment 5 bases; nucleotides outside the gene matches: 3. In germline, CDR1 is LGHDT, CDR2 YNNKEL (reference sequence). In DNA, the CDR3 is TGTGCCAGCAGCCAAGACGGGGGGAGGGAGACCCAGTACTTC. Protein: CASSQDGGRETQYF.

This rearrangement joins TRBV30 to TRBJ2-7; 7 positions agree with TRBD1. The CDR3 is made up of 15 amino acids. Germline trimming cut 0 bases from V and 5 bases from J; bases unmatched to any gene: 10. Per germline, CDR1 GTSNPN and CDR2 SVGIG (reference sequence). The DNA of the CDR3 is TGTGCCTGGAGTGTACCTAAGGGGGCACTTGACGAGCAGTACTTC. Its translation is CAWSVPKGALDEQYF. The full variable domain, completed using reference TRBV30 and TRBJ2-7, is SQTIHQWPATLVQPVGSPLSLECTVEGTSNPNLYWYRQAAGRGLQLLFYSVGIGQISSEVPQNLSASRPQDRQFILSSKKLLLSDSGFYLCAWSVPKGALDEQYFGPGTRLTVT.

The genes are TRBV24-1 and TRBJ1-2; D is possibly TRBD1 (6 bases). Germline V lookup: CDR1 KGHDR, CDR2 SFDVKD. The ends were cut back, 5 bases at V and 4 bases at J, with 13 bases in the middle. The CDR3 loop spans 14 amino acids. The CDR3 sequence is CATSGDEGGYGYTF. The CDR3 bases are TGTGCCACCAGTGGGGACGAAGGGGGCTATGGCTACACCTTC.

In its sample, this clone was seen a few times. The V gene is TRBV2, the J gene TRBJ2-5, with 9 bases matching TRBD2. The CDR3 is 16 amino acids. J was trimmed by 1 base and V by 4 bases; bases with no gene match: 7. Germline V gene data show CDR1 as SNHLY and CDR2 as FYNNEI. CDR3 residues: CASSAGTSSTQETQYF. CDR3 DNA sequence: TGTGCCAGCAGTGCCGGGACTAGCTCGACCCAAGAGACCCAGTACTTC.

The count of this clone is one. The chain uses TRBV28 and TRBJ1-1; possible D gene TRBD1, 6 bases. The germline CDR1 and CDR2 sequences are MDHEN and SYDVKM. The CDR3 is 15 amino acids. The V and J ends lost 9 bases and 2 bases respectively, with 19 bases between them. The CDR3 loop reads CASKKQGSANTEAFF. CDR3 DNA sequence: TGTGCCAGTAAAAAACAGGGTTCGGCAAACACTGAAGCTTTCTTT.

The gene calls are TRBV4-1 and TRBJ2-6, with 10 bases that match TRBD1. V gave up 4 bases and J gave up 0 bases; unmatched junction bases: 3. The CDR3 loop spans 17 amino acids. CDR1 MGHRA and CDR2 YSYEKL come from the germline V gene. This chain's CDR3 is CASSPGQGPSGANVLTF. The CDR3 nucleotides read TGCGCCAGCAGCCCGGGACAGGGGCCCTCTGGGGCCAACGTCCTGACTTTC.

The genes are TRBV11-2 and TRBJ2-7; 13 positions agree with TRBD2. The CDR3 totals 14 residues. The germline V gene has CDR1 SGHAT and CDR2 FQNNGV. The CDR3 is CASSLEGGLAGSLV. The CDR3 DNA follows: TGTGCCAGCAGCTTAGAAGGGGGACTAGCGGGATCCCTGGTC.

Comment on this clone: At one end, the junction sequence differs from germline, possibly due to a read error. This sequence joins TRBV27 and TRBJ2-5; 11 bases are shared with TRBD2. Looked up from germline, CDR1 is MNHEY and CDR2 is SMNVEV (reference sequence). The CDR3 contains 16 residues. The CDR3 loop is CASSTSTSGGQEIQYF. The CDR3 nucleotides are TGTGCCAGCAGTACGTCCACTAGCGGGGGACAAGAGATCCAGTACTTC.

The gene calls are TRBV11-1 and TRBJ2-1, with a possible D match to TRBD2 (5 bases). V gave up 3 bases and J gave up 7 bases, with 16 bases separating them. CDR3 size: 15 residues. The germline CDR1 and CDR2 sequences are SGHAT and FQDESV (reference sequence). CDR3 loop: CASSFERSVGNEQFF. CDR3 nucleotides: TGTGCCAGCAGCTTTGAGCGGTCGGTGGGGAATGAGCAGTTCTTC.

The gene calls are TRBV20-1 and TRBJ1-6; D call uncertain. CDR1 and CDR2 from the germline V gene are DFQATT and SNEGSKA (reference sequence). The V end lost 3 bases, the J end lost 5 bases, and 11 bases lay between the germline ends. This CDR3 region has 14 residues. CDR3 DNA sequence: TGCAGTGCTAGTCGAGGGTTGGATAATTCACCCCTCCACTTT. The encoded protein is CSASRGLDNSPLHF.

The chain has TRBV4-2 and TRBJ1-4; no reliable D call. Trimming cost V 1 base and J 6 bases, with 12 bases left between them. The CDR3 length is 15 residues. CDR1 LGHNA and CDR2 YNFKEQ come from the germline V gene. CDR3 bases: TGTGCCAGCAGCCAAGCGCCTGACTATTATGAAAAACTGTTTTTT. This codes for CASSQAPDYYEKLFF.

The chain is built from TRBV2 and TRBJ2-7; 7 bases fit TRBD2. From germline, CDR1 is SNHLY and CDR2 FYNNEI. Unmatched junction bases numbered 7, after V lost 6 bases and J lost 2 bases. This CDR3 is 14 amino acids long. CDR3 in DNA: TGTGCCAGCAGGGGCTCGCTAGCGGCCTACGAGCAGTACTTC. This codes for CASRGSLAAYEQYF. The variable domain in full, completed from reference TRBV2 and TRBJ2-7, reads EPEVTQTPSHQVTQMGQEVILRCVPISNHLYFYWYRQILGQKVEFLVSFYNNEISEKSEIFDDQFSVERPDGSNFTLKIRSTKLEDSAMYFCASRGSLAAYEQYFGPGTRLTVT.

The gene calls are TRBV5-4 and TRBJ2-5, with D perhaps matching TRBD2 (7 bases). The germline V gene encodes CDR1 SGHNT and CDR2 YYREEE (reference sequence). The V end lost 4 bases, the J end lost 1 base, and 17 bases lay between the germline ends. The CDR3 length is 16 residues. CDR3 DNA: TGTGCCAGCAGCCGGGGACAAGGGGGGGTCCAAGAGACCCAGTACTTC. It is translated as CASSRGQGGVQETQYF.

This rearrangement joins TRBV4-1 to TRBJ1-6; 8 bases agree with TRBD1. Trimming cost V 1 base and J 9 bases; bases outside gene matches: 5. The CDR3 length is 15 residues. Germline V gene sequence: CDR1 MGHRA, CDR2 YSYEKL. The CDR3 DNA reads TGCGCCAGCAGCCAAGTACAGGGGGAAGGTTCACCCCTCCACTTT. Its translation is CASSQVQGEGSPLHF.

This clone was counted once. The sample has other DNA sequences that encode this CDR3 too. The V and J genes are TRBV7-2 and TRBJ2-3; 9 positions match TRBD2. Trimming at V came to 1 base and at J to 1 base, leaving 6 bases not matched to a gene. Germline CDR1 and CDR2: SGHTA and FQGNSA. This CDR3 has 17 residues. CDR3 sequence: CASSLGFSGSGTDTQYF. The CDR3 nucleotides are TGTGCCAGCAGCTTAGGGTTTAGCGGGAGTGGCACAGATACGCAGTATTTT.

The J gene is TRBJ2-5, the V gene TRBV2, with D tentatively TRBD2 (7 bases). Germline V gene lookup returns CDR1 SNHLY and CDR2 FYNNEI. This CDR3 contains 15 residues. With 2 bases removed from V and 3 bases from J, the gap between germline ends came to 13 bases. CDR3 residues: CASSELGGLEETQYF. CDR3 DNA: TGTGCCAGCAGTGAACTCGGGGGGCTTGAAGAGACCCAGTACTTC.

The CDR3 here is CASSRGQLGSGNEQFF. In nucleotides, the CDR3 is TGTGCCAGCAGCAGAGGACAGCTGGGAAGTGGCAATGAGCAGTTCTTC. This chain uses TRBV11-1 with TRBJ2-1; TRBD1 is a possible D gene (6 bases). This CDR3 has 16 amino acids. CDR1 SGHAT and CDR2 FQDESV come from the germline V gene (reference sequence). Between the trimmed V and J ends, which lost 5 bases and 6 bases, there was a span of 20 bases. Combining the CDR3 with reference TRBV11-1 and TRBJ2-1 gives the whole variable domain EAEVAQSPRYKITEKSQAVAFWCDPISGHATLYWYRQILGQGPELLVQFQDESVVDDSQLPKDRFSAERLKGVDSTLKIQPAELGDSAMYLCASSRGQLGSGNEQFFGPGTRLTVL.